What follows are 5 T cell receptor beta chains derived from one specimen sequenced in a study of blood T cells in healthy people across ages. Then a second PCR, running roughly 7 to 11 cycles, was carried out with a sample-barcoded 5' primer and a J-beta primer mix. Using its own MiXCR run on the 5' RACE reads, TCRdb lists one record per CDR3 protein. The repertoire holds around 870,000 distinct CDR3 sequences, with around 28% as singletons. Sample: blood. These receptors came from a woman aged 80 or older in good health.

In its sample, this clonotype was seen a few times. The rearrangement joins TRBV18 to TRBJ2-5, with D perhaps given as TRBD1 or TRBD2 (6 bases each). The germline V gene has CDR1 KGHSH and CDR2 LQKENI. Between the trimmed V and J ends, which lost 3 bases and 5 bases, there was a span of 16 bases. This CDR3 region has 15 residues. Here the CDR3 reads CASSPQQGGTETQYF. CDR3 in DNA: TGTGCCAGCTCACCTCAACAGGGAGGAACGGAGACCCAGTACTTC.

This chain joins TRBV20-1 and TRBJ1-5; TRBD1 is a possible D gene (5 bases). CDR3 length equals 15 residues. V shed 3 bases and J shed 4 bases, with 16 bases lying between them. Germline V CDR1 and CDR2: DFQATT, SNEGSKA (reference sequence). CDR3 nucleotide sequence: TGCAGTGCTAGGGTAGGGGCTGCGGGAAATCAGCCCCAGCATTTT. Amino acid sequence: CSARVGAAGNQPQHF.

This clonotype appeared many times. The chain couples TRBV11-2 to TRBJ2-5, with TRBD1 as a possible D gene (7 bases). This CDR3 has 15 amino acids. The ends were cut back, 7 bases at V and 1 base at J, with 16 bases in the middle. Germline assignment: CDR1 SGHAT and CDR2 FQNNGV. DNA of the CDR3: TGTGCCAGCACCCGGGGGCAGGGGGTCCAAGAGACCCAGTACTTC. Protein: CASTRGQGVQETQYF.

The gene calls are TRBV7-3 and TRBJ2-7; the match to TRBD2 covers 9 bases. The CDR3 contains 15 residues. J was trimmed by 2 bases and V by 4 bases; bases with no gene match: 6. Germline V CDR1 and CDR2: SGHTA, FQGTGA. The CDR3 reads CASSSVAGAPYEQYF. CDR3 DNA: TGTGCCAGCAGCTCCGTAGCGGGAGCTCCCTACGAGCAGTACTTC.

This clonotype was seen only a few times. The genes are TRBV3-1 and TRBJ2-7; D is unclear. Germline V gene lookup returns CDR1 LGHDT and CDR2 YNNKEL (reference sequence). Trimming cost V 2 bases and J 6 bases, with 8 bases left between them. CDR3 size: 12 residues. For the CDR3, the DNA is TGTGCCAGCAGCCAATCGAAGGGCGAGCAGTACTTC. Its translation is CASSQSKGEQYF.